The text below deals with one TCR beta chain. Its antigen remains unidentified. The template for TCR beta VDJ and CDR3 sequence profiling was genomic DNA. From the reads, TCRdb called clonotypes with MiXCR, one entry per CDR3 protein. The repertoire holds roughly 280,000 distinct CDR3 sequences, with 56% as singletons. The sequenced patients had an expansion of CD8+CD57+ cells seen by flow cytometry. Blood sampling was performed on the patients, and none of them had received therapy by then. The record originates from a study of CD8+CD57+ T cells in acquired aplastic anemia. Study summary: Mean DNA quantity obtained from sorted CD4+ and CD8+ cells was 2.5 to 4 ug. Overall study findings and caveats: Found in both controls and patients were twenty-nine CD8+ CDR3 sequences.

Germline loops: CDR1 DFQATT, CDR2 SNEGSKA (reference sequence). The CDR3 is made up of 14 amino acids. Trimming stripped 4 bases from V and 0 bases from J, with 10 bases between. The clonotype comes from a human donor with aplastic anemia. The sequencing input was sorted CD4+, CD8+, or CD8+CD57+ T cells (not recorded which) from PBMCs. V gene TRBV20-1 combines with J gene TRBJ1-5; D uncertain. The CDR3 spells CSAMEQFSNQPQHF. Here the CDR3 DNA reads TGCAGTGCTATGGAACAGTTTAGCAATCAGCCCCAGCATTTT.